This T cell receptor (beta chain) was profiled in a study of blood T cell repertoires in COVID-19. Across the study: Samples representing acute and convalescent COVID-19 were sourced from the United States, Italy and Spain. Sources were T cells, B-cell-depleted T cells, or PBMCs; the material itself was cDNA or gDNA.

Trimming removed 0 bases at V and 3 bases at J, with 12 bases between. CDR1 is SGHRS and CDR2 is YFSETQ in the germline V gene. The CDR3 is 15 amino acids. In the authors' methods: Quantification of nucleated cells was approximated via reference gene primer amplification. TCRdb keeps only in-frame clones here, not all; method: immunoSEQ multiplex PCR. That table furnishes V, J and clone size, whereas the DNA furnished D and trimming. The table shows around 260,000 clones, with 86% occurring only once. This receptor was taken from a man younger than 35 with active or convalescent COVID-19. The sample taken for sequencing was peripheral blood. V and J are TRBV5-1 and TRBJ2-5; D may be TRBD2 (6 bases). In DNA form, the CDR3 reads TGCGCCAGCAGCTTGGGGCCGGGACTGAAAGAGACCCAGTACTTC. It codes for CASSLGPGLKETQYF.